A selection of T cell receptor beta chains follows, all from one sample in a study of Graves' ophthalmopathy and Graves' hyperthyroidism. Using its own MiXCR run on the multiplex PCR reads, TCRdb lists one record per CDR3 protein. The table lists around 600,000 distinct CDR3 sequences, just over 40% of them singletons. The sequenced material came from peripheral blood. These receptor sequences come from an adult man with Graves' ophthalmopathy. The CDR3 runs from the conserved cysteine through the conserved F or W. A D gene is named only where the DNA matches it firmly. Size is stated for part of the rows, as once, few or many counts, or as a class when the clone is expanded.

D	V	J	size	DNA	CDR3
-	TRBV2	TRBJ2-7	many	TGTGCCAGTAGACAGAGTTACGAGCAGTACTTC	CASRQSYEQYF
TRBD2	TRBV7-7	TRBJ2-5	once	TGTGCTAGGCTAGCGGGGAGCCAAGAGACCCAGTACTTC	CARLAGSQETQYF
TRBD1	TRBV7-8	TRBJ1-2	many	TGTGCCAGCAGCTCGTGGGGCAGGGGGGTTGGAGACTATGGCTACACCTTC	CASSSWGRGVGDYGYTF
-	TRBV9	TRBJ1-6	many	TGTGCCAGCTCCCGGGACGGCCGTTCACCCCTCCACTTT	CASSRDGRSPLHF
-	TRBV9	TRBJ1-1	-	TGTGCCAGCAGCGTAACAGGGTCTACTGAAGCTTTCTTT	CASSVTGSTEAFF
TRBD1	TRBV7-9	TRBJ1-1	-	TGTGCCAGCAGCGATACCGGGACAGGGAGCGCTGAAGCTTTCTTT	CASSDTGTGSAEAFF
TRBD1	TRBV10-3	TRBJ2-5	-	TGTGCCATCAGTGAGGCCGACAGGGGGACGGAGACCCAGTACTTC	CAISEADRGTETQYF
TRBD1	TRBV24-1	TRBJ1-5	-	TGTGCCAGCGCCGGGACAGCAAATCAGCCCCAGCATTTT	CASAGTANQPQHF
-	TRBV5-8	TRBJ2-5	many	TGTGCCAGCAGCTTGGGCCCTACAGACAAAGAGACCCAGTACTTC	CASSLGPTDKETQYF
TRBD1	TRBV12-3/TRBV12-4	TRBJ2-5	few	TGTGCCAGCACCGAAATAGGGGGCGCGCGGGAGACCCAGTACTTC	CASTEIGGARETQYF
-	TRBV10-3	TRBJ1-1	-	TGTGCCAGCAGTTACGGCGGGTGGAACACTGAAGCTTTCTTT	CASSYGGWNTEAFF
TRBD1	TRBV10-3	TRBJ1-2	-	TGTGCCATCAGCACCGGGACAGGGAGCGACTATGGCTACACCTTC	CAISTGTGSDYGYTF
-	TRBV10-3	TRBJ2-5	-	TGTGCCATCAGTCCAAGCGGAGAGACCCAGTACTTC	CAISPSGETQYF
-	TRBV20-1	TRBJ1-2	many	TGCAGTGCTTCCGGGACCTATGGCTACACCTTC	CSASGTYGYTF
TRBD1	TRBV10-3	TRBJ1-1	-	TGTGCCGGAAGATGGCAGGGGGGGAGTACTGAAGCTTTCTTT	CAGRWQGGSTEAFF
TRBD1	TRBV5-6	TRBJ1-1	-	TGTGCCAGCAGCTTGACAGGGGGCGGCGGGAACACTGAAGCTTTCTTT	CASSLTGGGGNTEAFF
TRBD2	TRBV24-1	TRBJ2-2	-	TGTGCCACCAGCCGGACTAGCGGATTCTACAATGAGCAGTTTTTT	CATSRTSGFYNEQFF
-	TRBV12-3/TRBV12-4	TRBJ2-7	many	TGTGCCAGCCTAAAAGTACCTGGGCAGTACTTC	CASLKVPGQYF
-	TRBV10-3	TRBJ1-1	many	TGTGCCACGGGGGGGGGCGGCACTGAAGCTTTCTTT	CATGGGGTEAFF
-	TRBV4-1	TRBJ1-2	many	TGCGCCAGCAGCCAAGCCTCCTTGGGTGGCTACACCTTC	CASSQASLGGYTF
-	TRBV12-3/TRBV12-4	TRBJ2-7	many	TGTGCCAGCAGTTTTTTAGGGCGTCACGAGCAGTACTTC	CASSFLGRHEQYF
TRBD1	TRBV14	TRBJ2-7	few	TGTGCCAGCAGGATGGGACAGCTGTCCTACGAGCAGTACTTC	CASRMGQLSYEQYF
-	TRBV2	TRBJ2-7	many	TGTGCCAGCAGTGGGGGACCTACGGGGCAGTACTTC	CASSGGPTGQYF